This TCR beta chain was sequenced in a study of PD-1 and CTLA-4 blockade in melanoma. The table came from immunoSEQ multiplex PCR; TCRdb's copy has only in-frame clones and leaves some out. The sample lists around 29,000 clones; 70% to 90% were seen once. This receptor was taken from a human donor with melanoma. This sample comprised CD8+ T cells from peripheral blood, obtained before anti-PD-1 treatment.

The CDR3 nucleotides read TGTGCCAGTAGTATACGGACAGGGTTGAACACTGAAGCTTTCTTT. This translates into CASSIRTGLNTEAFF. The rearrangement links TRBV19 to TRBJ1-1; 8 bases map to TRBD1. This CDR3 has 15 residues. The germline CDR1 and CDR2 sequences are LNHDA and SQIVND (reference sequence). Trimming cost V 2 bases and J 0 bases; bases outside gene matches: 2. The variable domain in full, with the rest retrieved from reference TRBV19 and TRBJ1-1, is DGGITQSPKYLFRKEGQNVTLSCEQNLNHDAMYWYRQDPGQGLRLIYYSQIVNDFQKGDIAEGYSVSREKKESFPLTVTSAQKNPTAFYLCASSIRTGLNTEAFFGQGTRLTVV.